Each of the 8 T cell receptor beta chains below was sequenced from the same sample in a study of CD8+ T cells in alopecia areata. Treatment in this sample: oral pan-JAK inhibitor, 5-10 mg twice daily. RNA, once extracted, was reverse transcribed into cDNA for use as the sequencing template. Profiled with immunoSEQ multiplex PCR; TCRdb holds only in-frame clones, not every one. The sample comprises 200,000 or so clones, 58% of which are singletons, and about 5% rests with the top ten. Sequenced here: CD4+ T cells sorted from blood, sampled at week 24, from a patient treated with tofacitinib. The receptors here all came from a human donor with alopecia areata.

The table lists this clone with a few counts. The gene calls are TRBV4-3 and TRBJ2-2; a weak D match, TRBD1 (5 bases). V lost 0 bases and J 4 bases, leaving 6 bases between the germline ends. In germline, CDR1 is LGHNA, CDR2 YSLEER. This CDR3 spans 14 amino acids. CDR3 loop: CASSQDGATGELFF. The DNA of the CDR3 is TGCGCCAGCAGCCAAGATGGGGCCACCGGGGAGCTGTTTTTT.

This clone is a singleton in its sample. V and J are TRBV5-6 and TRBJ1-1, with a possible D match to TRBD1 (6 bases). Germline V gene lookup returns CDR1 SGHDT and CDR2 YYEEEE. V lost 0 bases, J lost 1 base, and 10 bases lay in between. The CDR3 covers 15 residues. CDR3 nucleotide sequence: TGTGCCAGCAGCTTGGATACAGGGAAGAACACTGAAGCTTTCTTT. This codes for CASSLDTGKNTEAFF.

The chain combines TRBV29-1 with TRBJ2-7; 7 bases are shared with TRBD1. Trimming removed 7 bases from V and 2 bases from J; junction bases left unmatched: 5. The CDR3 contains 12 residues. Germline values: CDR1 SQVTM, CDR2 ANQGSEA. The CDR3 bases are TGCAGCGCCCGACAGGGAACCTACGAGCAGTACTTC. Translation: CSARQGTYEQYF.

The count of this clone is one. The genes are TRBV5-4 and TRBJ2-3; 10 positions agree with TRBD2. This CDR3 spans 16 amino acids. The ends lost 4 bases at V and 4 bases at J; junction bases unmatched: 9. The germline V gene encodes CDR1 SGHNT and CDR2 YYREEE (reference sequence). The CDR3 sequence: CASSQRLAGEADTQYF. The DNA for the CDR3 is TGTGCCAGCAGCCAGCGACTAGCGGGCGAGGCAGATACGCAGTATTTT.

The J gene is TRBJ2-3, the V gene TRBV5-1; unclear D gene. V lost 0 bases, J lost 6 bases, and 8 bases lay in between. The CDR3 loop spans 13 amino acids. Germline V CDR1 and CDR2: SGHRS, YFSETQ. Here the CDR3 DNA reads TGCGCCAGCAGCTTGGATGGTACGGATACGCAGTATTTT. Its translation is CASSLDGTDTQYF.

The chain has TRBV5-6 and TRBJ1-5, with a weak D call TRBD1 (5 bases). The V end lost 2 bases, the J end lost 7 bases, and 16 bases lay between the germline ends. The CDR3 has 15 amino acids. The germline V gene encodes CDR1 SGHDT and CDR2 YYEEEE. CDR3 sequence (DNA): TGTGCCAGCAGCTTTGGGGGGTTGACCAACCAGCCCCAGCATTTT. Translated: CASSFGGLTNQPQHF.

CDR3 region: CASSPIQQGNTEAFF. The CDR3, as DNA: TGTGCCAGCAGCCCCATACAACAAGGGAACACTGAAGCTTTCTTT. This rearrangement joins TRBV14 to TRBJ1-1; the D is unclear. The germline V gene encodes CDR1 SGHDN and CDR2 FVKESK. This CDR3 spans 15 amino acids. V lost 4 bases and J lost 1, with 13 bases in between. Filled out from reference TRBV14 and TRBJ1-1, the complete variable domain reads EAGVTQFPSHSVIEKGQTVTLRCDPISGHDNLYWYRRVMGKEIKFLLHFVKESKQDESGMPNNRFLAERTGGTYSTLKVQPAELEDSGVYFCASSPIQQGNTEAFFGQGTRLTVV.

This clone has more than one count but fewer than ten. The CDR3 region is CASSEPTSGGVANTGELFF. The DNA for the CDR3 is TGTGCCAGCAGCGAACCTACTAGCGGGGGCGTTGCGAACACCGGGGAGCTGTTTTTT. The chain employs TRBV7-9 and TRBJ2-2, with 11 bases fitting TRBD2. J gave up 0 bases and V 5 bases, and 11 bases lay outside the gene matches. Per the germline V gene, CDR1 is SEHNR and CDR2 is FQNEAQ (reference sequence). The CDR3 length is 19 residues.